Below, 2 T cell receptor beta chains from the same sample are listed, as sequenced in a study of cytomegalovirus exposure and HLA in healthy donors. Vbeta (60) and Jbeta (13) primers were used in the PCR. Measured with immunoSEQ multiplex PCR; TCRdb has only the in-frame clones, and not every one. The sample has 150,000 to 160,000 clones, about three quarters seen once. Sequencing was performed on PBMCs. These receptors were collected from a woman between 40 and 50 years old in good health and CMV-seronegative.

This chain links TRBV29-1 with TRBJ1-2, with D tentatively TRBD1 (5 bases). CDR1 is SQVTM, CDR2 ANQGSEA, per germline. Trimming removed 6 bases from V and 3 bases from J, with 17 bases in between. CDR3 size: 14 residues. As DNA, the CDR3 is TGCAGCGTCCTCCTCGGGGACTGGGACTATGGCTACACCTTC. Translated: CSVLLGDWDYGYTF.

The V gene is TRBV5-8, the J gene TRBJ1-1; the match to TRBD1 covers 7 bases. Losses at the gene ends were 6 bases for V and 5 bases for J; bases not matched to a gene: 13. Germline-derived CDR1 and CDR2 are SGHTS and YDEGEE. The CDR3 has 15 amino acids. The CDR3 spells CASTVSGQRRTEAFF. The CDR3 DNA is TGTGCCAGCACCGTATCGGGACAGAGAAGGACTGAAGCTTTCTTT.